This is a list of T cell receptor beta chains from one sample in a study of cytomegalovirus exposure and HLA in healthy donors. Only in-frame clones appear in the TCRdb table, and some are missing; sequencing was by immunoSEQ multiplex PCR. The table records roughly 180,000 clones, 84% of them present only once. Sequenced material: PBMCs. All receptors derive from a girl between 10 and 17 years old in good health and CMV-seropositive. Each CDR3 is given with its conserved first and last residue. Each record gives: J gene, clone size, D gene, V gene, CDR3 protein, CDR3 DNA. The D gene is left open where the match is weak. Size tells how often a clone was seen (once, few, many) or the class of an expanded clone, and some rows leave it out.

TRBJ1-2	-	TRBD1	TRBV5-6	CASSTLGGNGYTF	TGTGCCAGCAGTACTTTAGGGGGCAACGGCTACACCTTC
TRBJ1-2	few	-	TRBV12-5	CASGSPDLIGYTF	TGTGCTAGTGGTTCCCCCGACTTGATTGGCTACACCTTC
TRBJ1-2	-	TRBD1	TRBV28	CASSLSGGYNYGYTF	TGTGCCAGCAGTTTATCAGGGGGGTACAACTATGGCTACACCTTC
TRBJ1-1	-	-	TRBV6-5	CASSSSTEAFF	TGTGCCAGCTCATCTAGCACTGAAGCTTTCTTT
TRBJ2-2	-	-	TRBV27	CASTGVRGELFF	TGTGCCTCGACCGGGGTTCGCGGGGAGCTGTTTTTT
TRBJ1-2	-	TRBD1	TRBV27	CASSPRTGSYGYTF	TGTGCCAGCAGCCCTCGGACAGGGAGCTATGGCTACACCTTC
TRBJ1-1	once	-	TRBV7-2	CASSSWGGDLLMNTEAFF	TGTGCCAGCAGCTCCTGGGGGGGGGATCTCCTTATGAACACTGAAGCTTTCTTT
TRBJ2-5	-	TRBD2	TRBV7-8	CASSLPSGGETQYF	TGTGCCAGCAGCTTACCCAGCGGGGGGGAGACCCAGTACTTC
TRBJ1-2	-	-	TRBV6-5	CASSLLTVSYGYTF	TGTGCCAGCAGTTTACTGACAGTCAGCTATGGCTACACCTTC
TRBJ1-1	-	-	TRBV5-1	CASSIRTMNTEAFF	TGCGCCAGCAGCATTCGGACAATGAACACTGAAGCTTTCTTT
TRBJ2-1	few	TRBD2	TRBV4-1	CASSQDVAGGRNEQFF	TGCGCCAGCAGCCAAGATGTGGCGGGGGGGCGGAATGAGCAGTTCTTC
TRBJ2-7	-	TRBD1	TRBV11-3	CASSLGQYEQYF	TGTGCCAGCAGCTTGGGACAGTACGAGCAGTACTTC
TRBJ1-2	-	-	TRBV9	CASSGEGGAGYTF	TGTGCCAGCAGCGGAGAGGGGGGGGCGGGCTACACCTTC
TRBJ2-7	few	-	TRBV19	CASSIDPGTYEQYF	TGTGCCAGTAGTATAGATCCGGGAACCTACGAGCAGTACTTC
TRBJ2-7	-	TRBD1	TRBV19	CASSSMNPGQGHYEQYF	TGTGCCAGTAGTTCGATGAATCCGGGACAGGGCCACTACGAGCAGTACTTC
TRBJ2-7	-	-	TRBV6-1	CASSELGGPFSYEQYF	TGTGCCAGCAGTGAACTCGGGGGGCCTTTCTCCTACGAGCAGTACTTC
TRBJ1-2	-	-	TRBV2	CASSVVDRPTEGYTF	TGTGCCAGCAGTGTTGTCGACAGGCCCACGGAAGGCTACACCTTC
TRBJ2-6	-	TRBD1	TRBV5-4	CASSPTPRTGQGTGANVLTF	TGTGCCAGCAGCCCGACCCCAAGAACGGGACAGGGTACTGGGGCCAACGTCCTGACTTTC
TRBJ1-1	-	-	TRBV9	CASSPRTDMNTEAFF	TGTGCCAGCAGCCCGAGGACAGACATGAACACTGAAGCTTTCTTT
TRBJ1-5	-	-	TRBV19	CASRPTGNQPQHF	TGTGCCAGTCGACCCACAGGGAATCAGCCCCAGCATTTT
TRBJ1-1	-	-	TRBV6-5	CASSRGNTEAFF	TGTGCCAGCAGTAGGGGTAACACTGAAGCTTTCTTT
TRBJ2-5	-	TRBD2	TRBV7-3	CASSLERGLAETQYF	TGTGCCAGCAGCTTAGAGCGGGGACTAGCAGAGACCCAGTACTTC
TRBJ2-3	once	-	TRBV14	CASSNLPGGTDTQYF	TGTGCCAGCTCCAATCTCCCCGGAGGGACAGATACGCAGTATTTT
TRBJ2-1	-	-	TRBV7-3	CASSLRGIGGLDEQFF	TGTGCCAGCAGCTTAAGGGGGATTGGGGGACTGGATGAGCAGTTCTTC
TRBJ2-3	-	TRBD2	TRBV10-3	CAISDTSGYTDTQYF	TGTGCCATCAGTGACACTAGCGGCTACACAGATACGCAGTATTTT
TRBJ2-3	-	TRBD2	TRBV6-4	CASSDTTSAGGTDTQYF	TGTGCCAGCAGTGACACTACTAGCGCGGGGGGCACAGATACGCAGTATTTT
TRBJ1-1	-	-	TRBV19	CASSPMANTEAFF	TGTGCCAGTTCACCGATGGCGAACACTGAAGCTTTCTTT
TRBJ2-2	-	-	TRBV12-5	CASGGGTASLNTGELFF	TGTGCTAGTGGTGGGGGGACAGCTTCTTTGAACACCGGGGAGCTGTTTTTT
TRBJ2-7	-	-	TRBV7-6	CASSSRDTYEQYF	TGTGCCAGCAGCTCCCGGGACACTTACGAGCAGTACTTC
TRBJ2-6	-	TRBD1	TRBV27	CASSLLAGTGPRSGANVLTF	TGTGCCAGCAGTTTATTGGCCGGGACAGGGCCTCGCTCTGGGGCCAACGTCCTGACTTTC
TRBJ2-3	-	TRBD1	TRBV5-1	CASSNRDRDTDTQYF	TGCGCCAGCAGCAACCGGGACAGAGACACAGATACGCAGTATTTT
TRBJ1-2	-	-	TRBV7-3	CASSPGGGAGYGYTF	TGTGCCAGCAGCCCGGGCGGGGGGGCCGGCTATGGCTACACCTTC
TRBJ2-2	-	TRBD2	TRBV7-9	CASSMLAGGPTGELFF	TGTGCCAGCAGTATGCTAGCGGGGGGGCCAACCGGGGAGCTGTTTTTT
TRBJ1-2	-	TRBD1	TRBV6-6	CASSKEQGYYGYTF	TGTGCCAGCAGCAAAGAACAGGGGTACTATGGCTACACCTTC
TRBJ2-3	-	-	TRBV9	CASSERSGGPTDTQYF	TGTGCCAGCAGCGAGCGTTCAGGGGGGCCCACAGATACGCAGTATTTT
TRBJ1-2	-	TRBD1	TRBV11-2	CASSANHRGYYGYTF	TGTGCCAGCAGCGCGAACCACAGGGGCTACTATGGCTACACCTTC
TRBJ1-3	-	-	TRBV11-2	CASSLEGGVGNTIYF	TGTGCCAGCAGCTTAGAAGGAGGAGTGGGAAACACCATATATTTT
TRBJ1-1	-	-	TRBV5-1	CASSLADDSAVAFF	TGCGCCAGCAGCTTGGCGGATGACAGTGCTGTCGCTTTCTTT
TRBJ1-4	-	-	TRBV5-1	CASSLEEEHTGINEKLFF	TGCGCCAGCAGCTTGGAAGAAGAGCACACAGGGATTAATGAAAAACTGTTTTTT
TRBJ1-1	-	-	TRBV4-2	CASSQDLGNTEAFF	TGTGCCAGCAGCCAAGATCTCGGGAACACTGAAGCTTTCTTT
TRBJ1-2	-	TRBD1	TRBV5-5	CASSQDREGYTF	TGTGCCAGCAGCCAGGACAGGGAAGGCTACACCTTC